This paragraph reports one T cell receptor beta chain. This clonotype has a count of ten or more. No antigen is known for it. No much larger clone exists at a distance of one base, and base qualities are not known. This sample was taken from a study of T cells in Graves' hyperthyroidism and ophthalmopathy (dated by TCRdb to between 2018 and 2021). About the study as a whole: To identify TCR V-J signatures that set the groups apart, the researchers used a discovery cohort of 100 patients, made up of around 40 with Graves' ophthalmopathy and some 58 with stable Graves' hyperthyroidism. An independent validation cohort of around 19 hyperthyroidism patients and some 15 patients who later progressed to ophthalmopathy tested prospective prediction of ophthalmopathy. The roughly 91 discovery patients were randomly divided into training and test sets at a 7:3 ratio. In addition, the study compared T-cell repertoires in thyroid tissue and in blood from six Graves' hyperthyroidism patients. Once sampling was done, hyperthyroidism patients were given methimazole at a starting dose of 30 mg daily, whereas ophthalmopathy patients were given high-dose intravenous methylprednisolone. According to the paper, TCR Vbeta CDR3 sequencing was carried out on some 130 peripheral blood samples, which came from around 43 ophthalmopathy, around 74 hyperthyroidism and roughly 17 progressor patients. Study-level results and caveats: A 13 V-J signature model separated ophthalmopathy from stable hyperthyroidism, with over 85% sensitivity and just under 84% specificity in cross-validation and 80%/75% in testing. Most expanded thyroid clonotypes (frequency above 0.001) were also detected in blood, suggesting blood repertoires may reflect thyroid immune responses. In validation, the model predicted progression to ophthalmopathy a median of approximately 6.3 months before onset, with approximately 70% sensitivity and nearly 75% specificity. No statistical method was used to set the sample size in advance, and investigators knew the group allocation.

The CDR3, from cysteine to phenylalanine, totals 14 residues. The sequence is cut down to CDR3 DNA, 42 bases in frame from base 1. The V end loses 0 bases and the J end loses 4 bases, and a stretch of 10 bases separates them. Taken from the germline V gene (reference sequence), the CDR1 and CDR2 loops are MNHNY and SVGAGI. The TCR beta CDR3 regions were amplified from RNA transcripts. The first round of RT-PCR for the TCR CDR3 was performed with the HTBI primer set and the Qiagen OneStep RT-PCR kit. Libraries were constructed in a second round of multiplex PCR, after which size selection and purification were carried out. The libraries were sequenced on an Illumina HiSeq2000 using paired-end 100 bp reads. The original methods were these. SOAPnuke was used to process the raw data, removing reads that contained adapters or uncalled bases, had a mean Phred below 15, or lacked an exact match to the constant primer or identifier. High-quality paired reads were merged using COPE v1.2.5, and each unique nucleotide sequence was defined as a clonotype. MiTCR v1.1 was used to align clonotypes to the IMGT TRBV, TRBD and TRBJ reference segments. Only V-J combinations with frequency above 0.0001, covering roughly 99% of repertoires, were analysed. A TCS score was defined as the ratio of F50 (clonal expansion) to E x V (chaos), with BLOSUM62-based TCRdist applied between CDR3 peptides within each V-J. Welch's t-statistics and random forest reduced several hundred V-J features to fewer than 15, which were used in a naive Bayes classifier (R e1071). The similarity between thyroid and blood repertoires was quantified using the Morisita-Horn index. TCRdb reprocessing: public reads trimmed at Q25 with fastp, clones called with MiXCR, in-frame beta chains kept. Each record represents a unique CDR3 protein, reported with the most common genes and DNA among its rows. TCRdb, not the original authors, processed these V and J calls. In this sample the table shows 45,000 to 55,000 distinct CDR3 sequences, approximately 58% of which occur a single time. The ten largest account for under 35% of the sample.

Stable Graves' hyperthyroidism was defined as no progression to ophthalmopathy during 18 months of follow-up. Hyperthyroidism patients were newly diagnosed, had a disease duration of under 2 months, and were aged 18 to 65 years. Exclusion was applied to patients with uncontrolled infections, other autoimmune diseases, pregnancy or lactation. Diagnoses relied on clinical symptoms, serum thyroxine and TRAb, thyroid ultrasound and orbital computed tomography. Total RNA was extracted using Trizol reagent, and RNA quality was assessed on an Agilent 2100 Bioanalyzer. The sample was peripheral blood or thyroid tissue (not recorded which). The receptor chain draws on TRBV6-6 and TRBJ2-7, and TRBD1 may be the D gene, going by 5 matching bases. The TCR comes from a man aged 18 to 29 with Graves' hyperthyroidism. CDR3 loop: CASSYSGRAYEQYF. In nucleotide form, the sequence is TGTGCCAGCAGTTACTCGGGCAGGGCTTACGAGCAGTACTTC.